This TCR beta chain stems from a study of regulatory T cells in long-lasting Graves disease (dated by TCRdb to the early 2020s). Regarding the research as a whole: Newly diagnosed Graves' disease patients had taken antithyroid drugs for less than 3 months. The study was registered as a clinical trial and conducted in China. A total of approximately 35 samples were covered by TCR sequencing, comprising some 13 persistent and 20 or so newly diagnosed Graves' disease patients. Patients with persistent Graves' disease were compared with patients with newly diagnosed Graves' disease using TCR sequencing and RNA sequencing of peripheral blood.

Library preparation used multiplex PCR. The sequencing machine was an Illumina HiSeq 4000. TCR beta libraries were built with iRepertoire HTBI primers and Arm-PCR amplification of CDR3 regions. Before sequencing, the PCR products went through gel purification. On the study's bioinformatics: Gene usage analysis of CDR3 amino acid clonotypes relied on the roughly 64 TRBV and 14 TRBJ segments identified across samples. COPE and FqMerger were used to merge filtered high-quality paired reads into contigs. Contigs were aligned with BLAST to IMGT TRBV, TRBD and TRBJ reference genes, and CDR3 was defined per IMGT. Clonotypes above 0.1% frequency were classified as highly expanded clones. Shannon entropy served as the measure of repertoire diversity, while the Gini coefficient captured V-J evenness. Clonotypes shared by more than one individual were considered public. TCRdb handled the public reads itself, with Q25 trimming in fastp and clone calling in MiXCR, and kept productive beta chains. CDR3 protein duplicates are merged, each entry listing the most common genes and DNA. The V and J calls were determined by TCRdb, not by the authors. Recorded for this sample are 600,000 to 650,000 distinct CDR3 sequences; 16% of them occurred a single time. The ten largest clonotypes hold around 19% of the sample.

Overall study outcomes, separate from this receptor: Because the primary lesion, thyroid tissue, could not be accessed, the study looked at peripheral blood alone. Persistent disease showed preferential use of TRBV28, TRBJ1-2 and TRBJ2-5, whereas newly diagnosed disease favored TRBV20-1 and TRBJ2-1. Only the TCR beta chain was sequenced and analyzed. More public clonotypes were shared among persistent patients (more than 2,500) than among newly diagnosed patients (just under 1,000). As a limitation, the authors acknowledged that the small sample size may reduce accuracy. Persistent Graves' disease patients showed lower TCR Shannon entropy and fewer highly expanded clones than newly diagnosed patients, suggesting clonal expansion.

This clonotype was counted at least ten times. This clone's antigen is unknown. There are no base qualities to consult, and no much larger clone falls within one base. The germline V gene supplies CDR1 MNHEY and CDR2 SVGAGI. V loses 4 bases of germline sequence and J loses 6 bases, and the interval between the two ends is 19 bases. Taken from cysteine to phenylalanine, the CDR3 has 16 residues. CDR3 DNA only is kept here, 48 bases in frame from base 1. What this sample's time point label stands for: newly diagnosed GD, antithyroid drugs for less than 3 months. For both TCR sequencing and RNA sequencing, RNA was extracted from PBMCs using TRIzol. The diagnosis of Graves' disease was made according to American Thyroid Association guidelines. Recruitment of patients was carried out at an endocrinology department in Xi'an, China. From each patient, nine milliliters of peripheral blood was collected into an EDTA anticoagulant tube. Ficoll Paque Plus density gradient separation was used to isolate PBMCs, and no further T cell sorting was done. An Agilent 2100 Bioanalyzer and agarose gel were used to check RNA quality, and a NanoDrop 2000 was used to measure RNA concentration.

The sample also formed part of further work on T cells in Graves' hyperthyroidism and ophthalmopathy. Per the second study: Stable Graves' hyperthyroidism was defined as no progression to ophthalmopathy during 18 months of follow-up. Hyperthyroidism patients were newly diagnosed, had a disease duration of under 2 months, and were aged 18 to 65 years. The study excluded patients with uncontrolled infections, other autoimmune diseases, pregnancy or lactation. Diagnoses were established on the basis of clinical symptoms, serum thyroxine and TRAb, thyroid ultrasound, and orbital computed tomography. For the first round of RT-PCR on the TCR CDR3, the HTBI primer set was used together with the Qiagen OneStep RT-PCR kit. Most expanded thyroid clonotypes (frequency above 0.001) were also detected in blood, suggesting blood repertoires may reflect thyroid immune responses. Ophthalmopathy was separated from stable hyperthyroidism by a 13 V-J signature model, with about 86% sensitivity and about 81% specificity obtained in cross-validation and 80%/75% obtained in testing. During validation, the model predicted progression to ophthalmopathy a median of around 6 months ahead of onset, with around 70% sensitivity and 72% to 85% specificity. To identify distinguishing TCR V-J signatures, a discovery cohort of about a hundred patients was used, comprising 40 to 45 with Graves' ophthalmopathy and 55 to 65 with stable Graves' hyperthyroidism. An independent validation cohort of around 19 hyperthyroidism patients and about 15 patients who later progressed to ophthalmopathy tested prospective prediction of ophthalmopathy. For training and testing, the approximately 92 patients in the discovery cohort were randomly divided in a 7:3 ratio. The study also compared thyroid tissue and blood T-cell repertoires from over 5 Graves' hyperthyroidism patients. After sampling, hyperthyroidism patients received methimazole starting at 30 mg daily, and ophthalmopathy patients received high-dose intravenous methylprednisolone. Libraries were constructed in a second round of multiplex PCR, after which size selection and purification were carried out. The libraries were sequenced on an Illumina HiSeq2000 using paired-end 100 bp reads. Raw data were processed with SOAPnuke, discarding reads with adapters, uncalled bases, mean Phred below 15, or no exact constant-primer or identifier match. COPE v1.2.5 was used to merge high-quality paired reads, and clonotypes were defined as unique nucleotide sequences. MiTCR v1.1 was used to align clonotypes to the IMGT TRBV, TRBD and TRBJ reference segments. Analysis was restricted to V-J combinations with a frequency above 0.0001, which covered 99.2% of repertoires. A TCS score was defined as the ratio of F50 (clonal expansion) to E x V (chaos), with BLOSUM62-based TCRdist applied between CDR3 peptides within each V-J. Welch's t-statistics and random forest reduced around 550 V-J features to about 13, which were used in a naive Bayes classifier (R e1071). No statistical method was used to fix the sample size in advance, and group allocation was not hidden from the investigators. The paper describes TCR Vbeta CDR3 sequencing of 135 peripheral blood samples, made up of about 40 ophthalmopathy patients, over 70 hyperthyroidism patients and 17 progressor patients.

This TCR was recovered from a woman in her 30s with Graves disease. Donor details come from another sample of the same person, matched by shared clones. Here the sequenced sample was peripheral blood mononuclear cells (PBMCs), taken at new diagnosis, from a patient treated with antithyroid drugs. This chain joins TRBV6-5 to TRBJ2-1, with the D call perhaps TRBD1 or TRBD2, each one matching 5 bases. The CDR3 sequence is CASSSYPQGGGNEQFF. The DNA is as follows: TGTGCCAGCAGTTCCTACCCCCAGGGTGGGGGCAATGAGCAGTTCTTC.